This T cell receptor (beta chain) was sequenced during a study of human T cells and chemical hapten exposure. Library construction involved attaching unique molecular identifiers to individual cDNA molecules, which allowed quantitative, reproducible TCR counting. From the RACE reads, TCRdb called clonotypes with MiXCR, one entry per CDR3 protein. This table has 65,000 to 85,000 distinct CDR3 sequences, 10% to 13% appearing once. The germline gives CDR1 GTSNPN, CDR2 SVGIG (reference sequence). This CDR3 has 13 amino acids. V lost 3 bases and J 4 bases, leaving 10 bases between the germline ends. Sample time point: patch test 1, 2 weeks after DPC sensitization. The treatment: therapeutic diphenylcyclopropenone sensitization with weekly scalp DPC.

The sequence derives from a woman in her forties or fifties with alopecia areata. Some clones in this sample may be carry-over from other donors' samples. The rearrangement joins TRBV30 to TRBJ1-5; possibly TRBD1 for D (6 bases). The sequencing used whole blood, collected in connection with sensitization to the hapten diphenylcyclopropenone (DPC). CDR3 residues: CAWSEQGNQPQHF. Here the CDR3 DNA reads TGTGCCTGGAGCGAGCAGGGGAATCAGCCCCAGCATTTT.